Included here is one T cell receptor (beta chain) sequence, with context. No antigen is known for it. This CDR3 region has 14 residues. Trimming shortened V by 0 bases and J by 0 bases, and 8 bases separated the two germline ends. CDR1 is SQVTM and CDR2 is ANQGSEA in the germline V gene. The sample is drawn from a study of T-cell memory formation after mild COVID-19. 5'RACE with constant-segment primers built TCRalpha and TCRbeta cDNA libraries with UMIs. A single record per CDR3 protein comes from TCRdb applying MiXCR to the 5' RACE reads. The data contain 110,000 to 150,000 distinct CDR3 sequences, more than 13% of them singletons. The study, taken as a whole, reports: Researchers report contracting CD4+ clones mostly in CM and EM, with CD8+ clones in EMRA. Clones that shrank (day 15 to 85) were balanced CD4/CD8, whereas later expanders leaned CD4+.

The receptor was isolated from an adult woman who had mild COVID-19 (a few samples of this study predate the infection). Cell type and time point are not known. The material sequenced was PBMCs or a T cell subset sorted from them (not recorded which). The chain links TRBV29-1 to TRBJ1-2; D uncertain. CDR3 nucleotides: TGCAGCGTTGAAGAGTCGGCAGCTAACTATGGCTACACCTTC. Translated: CSVEESAANYGYTF.